This TCR beta chain was recorded in a study of tumor-infiltrating lymphocytes in glioblastoma multiforme. This clonotype was picked up one time. Sequence at one end of the junction differs from germline and may be a read error. TCRB libraries came from RNA via three nested multiplex PCR rounds. TCRdb passed the multiplex PCR reads through MiXCR, listing each CDR3 protein once. The repertoire holds 30,000 or so distinct CDR3 sequences, with 60% to 75% as singletons. The specimen sequenced was brain tumor tissue. The source is a male donor with glioblastoma.

The CDR3 DNA sequence: TGTGCCATCAGCATGCCCGGTCTGGACACTGAAGCCTTCTTT. It translates to CAISMPGLDTEAFF. J is TRBJ1-1 and V is TRBV10-3; D is perhaps TRBD1 (5 bases). Germline V gene sequence: CDR1 ENHRY, CDR2 SYGVKD. The CDR3 is made up of 14 amino acids.